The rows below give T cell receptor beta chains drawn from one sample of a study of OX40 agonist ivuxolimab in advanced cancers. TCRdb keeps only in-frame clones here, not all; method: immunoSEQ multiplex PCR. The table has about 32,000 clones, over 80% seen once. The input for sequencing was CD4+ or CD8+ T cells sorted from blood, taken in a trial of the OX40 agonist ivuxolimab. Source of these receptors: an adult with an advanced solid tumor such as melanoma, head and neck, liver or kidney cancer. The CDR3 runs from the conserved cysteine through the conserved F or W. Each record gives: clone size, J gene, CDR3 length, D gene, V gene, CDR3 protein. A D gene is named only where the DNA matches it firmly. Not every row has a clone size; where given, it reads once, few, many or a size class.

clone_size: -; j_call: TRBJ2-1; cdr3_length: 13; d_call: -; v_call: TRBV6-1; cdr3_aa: CASSPRVYNEQFF
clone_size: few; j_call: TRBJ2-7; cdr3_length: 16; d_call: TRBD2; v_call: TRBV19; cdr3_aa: CASRKKPSGSSYEQYF
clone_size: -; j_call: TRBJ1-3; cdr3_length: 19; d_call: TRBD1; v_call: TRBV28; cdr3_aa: CASSKEGAAVYYSGNTIYF
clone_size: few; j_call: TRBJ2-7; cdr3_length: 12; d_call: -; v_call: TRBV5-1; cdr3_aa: CASSLNGYEQYF
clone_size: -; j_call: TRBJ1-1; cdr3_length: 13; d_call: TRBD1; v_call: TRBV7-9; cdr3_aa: CASSAGTVTEAFF
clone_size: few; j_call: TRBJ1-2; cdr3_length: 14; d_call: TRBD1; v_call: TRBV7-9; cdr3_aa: CASSSGQGAGGYTF
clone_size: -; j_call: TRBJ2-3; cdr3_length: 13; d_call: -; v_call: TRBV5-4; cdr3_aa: CASRTSEGDTQYF
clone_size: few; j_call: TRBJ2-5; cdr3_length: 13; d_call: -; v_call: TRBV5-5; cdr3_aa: CASSLNTGETQYF
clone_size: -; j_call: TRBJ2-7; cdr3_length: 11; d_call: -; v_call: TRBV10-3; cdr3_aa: CAISDTYEQYF
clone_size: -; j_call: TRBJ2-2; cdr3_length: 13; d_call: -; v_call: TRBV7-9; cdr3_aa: CASTVVGTGELFF
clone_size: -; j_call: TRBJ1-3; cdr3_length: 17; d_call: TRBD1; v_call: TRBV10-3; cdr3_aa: CAISESGQGILWNTIYF
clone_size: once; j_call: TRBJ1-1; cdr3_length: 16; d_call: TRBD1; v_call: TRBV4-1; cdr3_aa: CASSQGGGQGNTEAFF
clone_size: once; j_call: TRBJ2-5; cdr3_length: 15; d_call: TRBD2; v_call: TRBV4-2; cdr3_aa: CASSQAFGGEETQYF
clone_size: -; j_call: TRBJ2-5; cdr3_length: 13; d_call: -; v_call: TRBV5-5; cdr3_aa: CASSLETPPPQYF
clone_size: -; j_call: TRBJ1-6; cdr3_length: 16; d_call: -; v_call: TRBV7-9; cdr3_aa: CASSLDAPGPHSPLHF